This TCR beta chain was profiled in a study of identical twins. This clonotype was counted at least ten times. TCRdb fed the 5' RACE reads into MiXCR, producing one record per CDR3 protein. Of about 490,000 distinct CDR3 sequences in the sample, roughly 15% were seen once. CDR1 and CDR2 (germline): ENHRY, SYGVKD. The germline V and J ends were trimmed by 7 bases and 6 bases, with 10 bases remaining between them. This CDR3 spans 12 amino acids. This same sample was also taken into another study, of yellow fever vaccine responses in identical twins.

The V call is TRBV10-3, the J call TRBJ2-1; D remains ambiguous. This TCR was recovered from a woman aged 18-29 years in good health. Sequenced input: CD4+ T cells sorted from blood. The CDR3: CAIKGSSNEQFF. DNA for the CDR3: TGTGCCATCAAGGGCAGTTCCAATGAGCAGTTCTTC.